One sample yielded the 4 T cell receptor beta chains listed below, sequenced in a study of blood T cell repertoires in COVID-19 (dated by TCRdb to 2018 to 2021). Libraries were built with the immunoSEQ multiplex PCR assay. TCRdb re-hosts the immuneACCESS table, in-frame sequences only. Its copies lack some clones; in the studies checked, an unresolved V gene accounts for under half of them, and the cause for the rest is not known. The sample profile shows about 320,000 clones; 88% of them were found once. The ten biggest clones cover around 4.6% of the sample. Sequencing used PBMCs or T cells enriched from blood (not recorded which). These receptors came from a man aged 25-45 years who had recovered from COVID-19.

The chain links TRBV3-1 (or the pseudogene TRBV3-2) to TRBJ1-6; D may be TRBD1 (6 bases). Germline V gene sequence: CDR1 LGHDT, CDR2 YNNKEL (reference sequence). This CDR3 has 12 residues. The V and J ends lost 3 bases and 14 bases respectively, with 11 bases between them. The CDR3: CASSQGARALHF. CDR3 coding DNA: TGTGCCAGCAGCCAGGGGGCGCGGGCCCTCCACTTT.

This chain links TRBV3-1 (or the pseudogene TRBV3-2) with TRBJ2-2, with D tentatively TRBD2 (6 bases). V dropped 2 bases and J dropped 3 bases, with 22 bases sitting between them. The germline V gene has CDR1 LGHDT and CDR2 YNNKEL (reference sequence). This CDR3 has 19 residues. The CDR3 coding sequence is TGTGCCAGCAGCCAACGCATGCCCATTACTAGCTTTGACACCGGGGAGCTGTTTTTT. It yields the protein CASSQRMPITSFDTGELFF.

This chain joins TRBV2 and TRBJ2-4; 11 bases map to TRBD2. Germline V gene data show CDR1 as SNHLY and CDR2 as FYNNEI. The junction had 10 bases not matched to a gene; V was cut back by 6 bases and J by 6 bases. The CDR3 extends over 16 amino acids. The CDR3 sequence: CASRSLAGAGGNIQYF. CDR3 DNA sequence: TGTGCCAGCAGGTCACTAGCGGGGGCTGGGGGAAACATTCAGTACTTC.

This chain links TRBV6-5 with TRBJ1-5; 9 bases agree with TRBD1. CDR1 and CDR2 from the germline V gene are MNHEY and SVGAGI. V shed 8 bases, J shed 0 bases, and the junction held 5 bases outside the gene matches. This CDR3 comprises 15 residues. This CDR3 is CASRWTGDSNQPQHF. CDR3 DNA: TGTGCCAGCCGTTGGACAGGGGATAGCAATCAGCCCCAGCATTTT.